The 5 T cell receptor beta chains below come from one sample, sequenced in a study of T cells in Graves' hyperthyroidism and ophthalmopathy. Authors of the study amplified TCR beta CDR3 regions from RNA transcripts. Carried out on the TCR CDR3, a first-round RT-PCR used the HTBI primer set. TCRdb reanalysed the multiplex PCR reads using MiXCR and keeps one entry per CDR3 protein. In the table there are under 40,000 distinct CDR3 sequences, roughly half of which are singletons. Sequencing was carried out using blood. The receptors here all came from a woman between 40 and 55 years old with Graves' ophthalmopathy.

This clonotype has a handful of counts. This chain links TRBV30 with TRBJ1-1, with 8 bases lining up with TRBD1. The germline gives CDR1 GTSNPN, CDR2 SVGIG (reference sequence). The CDR3 covers 13 residues. Trimming at V came to 5 bases and at J to 3 bases, leaving 5 bases not matched to a gene. CDR3 sequence reads: CAWHRGRDTEAFF. The CDR3 DNA sequence: TGTGCCTGGCACAGGGGGAGGGACACTGAAGCTTTCTTT.

The table lists this clonotype with many counts. This chain connects TRBV5-1 to TRBJ2-2; D not resolved. The CDR3 has 15 residues. With 2 bases removed from V and 0 bases from J, the gap between germline ends came to 8 bases. The V gene's germline CDR1 is SGHRS and CDR2 YFSETQ. CDR3 loop: CASSFENSNTGELFF. CDR3 in DNA: TGCGCCAGCAGCTTCGAGAATTCGAACACCGGGGAGCTGTTTTTT.

This clonotype is large in the sample. V is TRBV2 and J is TRBJ1-1; TRBD1 might be the D (5 bases). Germline lookup yields CDR1 SNHLY and CDR2 FYNNEI. The CDR3 sequence is 15 residues long. Trimming cost V 3 bases and J 4 bases, with 15 bases left between them. CDR3 region: CASSELDGGGTEAFF. DNA of the CDR3: TGTGCCAGCAGTGAGTTGGATGGGGGGGGCACTGAAGCTTTCTTT.

This clonotype has a count of ten or more. The chain uses TRBV10-3 and TRBJ1-1; D is unresolved. The CDR3 spans 15 residues. V was shortened by 5 bases and J by 1 base, with 14 bases between the two germline ends. The germline gives CDR1 ENHRY, CDR2 SYGVKD. The CDR3 sequence is CAISPREDRNTEAFF. In DNA form, the CDR3 reads TGTGCCATCAGTCCACGGGAAGACCGGAACACTGAAGCTTTCTTT.

The gene calls are TRBV6-5 and TRBJ2-1; D is uncertain. From germline, CDR1 is MNHEY and CDR2 SVGAGI. V lost 6 bases to trimming and J lost 8 bases, with 8 bases between them. The CDR3 totals 11 residues. For the CDR3, the DNA is TGTGCCAGCAGATCGACGTATGAGCAGTTCTTC. It is translated as CASRSTYEQFF.